One and the same sample provided the 31 T cell receptor beta chains below, sequenced in a study of T-cell memory formation after mild COVID-19. TCRdb called the 5' RACE reads again in MiXCR, with one record for every CDR3 protein. The sample lists about 440,000 distinct CDR3 sequences, over 15% seen once, with approximately 8.4% in the top ten. The sample was PBMCs or a T cell subset sorted from them (not recorded which). The receptors stem from an adult woman who had mild COVID-19 (a few samples of this study predate the infection). Cell type and time point are not known.

V is TRBV11-2 and J is TRBJ2-3; 9 nucleotides agree with TRBD2. The CDR3 totals 16 residues. Losses at the gene ends were 4 bases for V and 3 bases for J; bases not matched to a gene: 8. CDR1 is SGHAT, CDR2 FQNNGV, per germline. The CDR3: CASSSEAGLATDTQYF. The CDR3 bases are TGTGCCAGCAGCTCCGAGGCGGGACTAGCAACAGATACGCAGTATTTT.

This clonotype was detected only a few times. The rearrangement joins TRBV4-1 to TRBJ1-6; D call uncertain. Deletions cut 6 bases from V and 5 bases from J, with 11 bases between. The germline V gene has CDR1 MGHRA and CDR2 YSYEKL. This CDR3 region has 14 residues. This CDR3 reads CASRVAVDNSPLHF. Here the CDR3 DNA reads TGCGCCAGCAGGGTCGCCGTTGATAATTCACCCCTCCACTTT.

This clonotype was picked up a small number of times. This chain joins TRBV7-2 and TRBJ2-7; 7 nucleotides line up with TRBD1. The CDR3 is 14 residues long. Looked up from germline, CDR1 is SGHTA and CDR2 is FQGNSA. The trim removed 7 bases at V and 4 bases at J, leaving 10 bases unmatched. CDR3 residues: CASNSPGTVYEQYF. The DNA of the CDR3 is TGTGCCAGCAACAGCCCCGGGACAGTTTACGAGCAGTACTTC.

This clonotype was picked up a small number of times. The V call is TRBV13, the J call TRBJ1-2, with D possibly TRBD1 on 5 matching bases. Trimming took off 0 bases at V and 4 bases at J, with 12 bases between the two ends. CDR1 and CDR2 from the germline V gene are PRHDT and FYEKMQ (reference sequence). The CDR3 has 15 amino acids. Written as DNA, the CDR3 is TGTGCCAGCAGCTTAGGCCTTGGCAGGGCCTATGGCTACACCTTC. Translating gives CASSLGLGRAYGYTF.

V usage is TRBV3-1 and J usage is TRBJ2-7; 10 bases match TRBD2. The CDR3 contains 17 residues. The trim removed 4 bases at V and 4 bases at J, leaving 13 bases unmatched. Germline values: CDR1 LGHDT, CDR2 YNNKEL (reference sequence). The CDR3 protein is CASSPPEREGLGYEQYF. The CDR3, as DNA: TGTGCCAGCAGCCCCCCGGAGCGGGAGGGCCTAGGATACGAGCAGTACTTC.

This clonotype was counted only a few times. This rearrangement joins TRBV4-1 to TRBJ2-1, with a weak D call TRBD2 (5 bases). Trimming pared 2 bases from V and 0 bases from J, leaving 11 bases between. Per the germline V gene, CDR1 is MGHRA and CDR2 is YSYEKL. There are 16 residues in the CDR3. CDR3 nucleotides: TGCGCCAGCAGCCAAAGCCCAGCGGTCTCCTACAATGAGCAGTTCTTC. Its protein is CASSQSPAVSYNEQFF.

This clonotype has a handful of counts. The CDR3 DNA is TGTGCCAGCAGCTTCGCTGGACAGCCGGGAAATGAAAAACTGTTTTTT. Its translation is CASSFAGQPGNEKLFF. The chain employs TRBV7-2 and TRBJ1-4; D possibly corresponds to TRBD1 (6 bases). Germline CDR1 reads SGHTA; CDR2 reads FQGNSA. Trimming cost V 3 bases and J 5 bases, with 16 bases left between them. CDR3 length: 16 amino acids. The full variable domain, with the rest looked up from reference TRBV7-2 and TRBJ1-4, is GAGVSQSPSNKVTEKGKDVELRCDPISGHTALYWYRQSLGQGLEFLIYFQGNSAPDKSGLPSDRFSAERTGGSVSTLTIQRTQQEDSAVYLCASSFAGQPGNEKLFFGSGTQLSVL.

V gene TRBV25-1 combines with J gene TRBJ2-3; 7 nucleotides agree with TRBD1. CDR3 length equals 15 residues. V shed 3 bases, J shed 0 bases, and the junction held 3 bases outside the gene matches. Germline CDR1 and CDR2: MGHDK and SYGVNS. DNA for the CDR3: TGTGCCAGCAGTGAGGGGACAGTTAGCACAGATACGCAGTATTTT. It translates to CASSEGTVSTDTQYF.

This clonotype occurred a few times. The chain recombines TRBV15 with TRBJ1-5, with 9 bases lining up with TRBD1. This CDR3 contains 14 residues. CDR1 is LNHNV, CDR2 YYDKDF, per germline (reference sequence). V trimming: 4 bases; J trimming: 5 bases; junction bases outside the gene matches: 3. The CDR3: CATSINRGHQPQHF. The DNA of the CDR3 is TGTGCCACCAGCATTAACAGGGGGCATCAGCCCCAGCATTTT.

V usage is TRBV20-1 and J usage is TRBJ2-3, with a weak D call TRBD1 (6 bases). Trimming removed 5 bases from V and 1 base from J, with 19 bases in between. The CDR3 has 16 residues. Germline V lookup: CDR1 DFQATT, CDR2 SNEGSKA (reference sequence). The CDR3 spells CSASPTRGGGTDTQYF. The CDR3 nucleotides read TGCAGTGCTTCACCAACCAGGGGTGGGGGCACAGATACGCAGTATTTT.

CDR3 loop: CASRRDNNEQFF. The CDR3 DNA follows: TGTGCCAGCAGGCGGGACAACAATGAGCAGTTCTTC. The rearrangement links TRBV9 to TRBJ2-1; D might be TRBD1 or TRBD2, each matching 6 bases. Per the germline V gene, CDR1 is SGDLS and CDR2 is YYNGEE. This CDR3 has 12 residues. Trimming left V 5 bases short and J 5 bases short, with 8 bases between. Complete variable domain (other parts from reference TRBV9 and TRBJ2-1): DSGVTQTPKHLITATGQRVTLRCSPRSGDLSVYWYQQSLDQGLQFLIQYYNGEERAKGNILERFSAQQFPDLHSELNLSSLELGDSALYFCASRRDNNEQFFGPGTRLTVL.

The DNA for the CDR3 is TGTGCCAGCAGTCTCCAGAGAGGAAACTACGAGCAGTACTTC. Translation: CASSLQRGNYEQYF. The V gene is TRBV28, the J gene TRBJ2-7; no clear D. Trimming took off 5 bases at V and 3 bases at J, with 14 bases between the two ends. The CDR3 is 14 amino acids. CDR1 and CDR2 (germline): MDHEN, SYDVKM.

This clonotype was seen repeatedly, ten times or more. This chain uses TRBV20-1 with TRBJ2-3, with D maybe TRBD2 (6 bases). The CDR3 has 16 residues. Germline V CDR1 and CDR2: DFQATT, SNEGSKA (reference sequence). V shed 3 bases and J shed 6 bases, with 22 bases lying between them. This CDR3 is CSASVSPGTGVDTQYF. The DNA of the CDR3 is TGCAGTGCTAGTGTTTCCCCCGGGACTGGAGTGGATACGCAGTATTTT.

The V call is TRBV6-5, the J call TRBJ1-1; D ambiguous. The CDR3 has 13 residues. CDR1 and CDR2 from the germline V gene are MNHEY and SVGAGI. Between the trimmed V and J ends, which lost 3 bases and 1 base, there was a span of 6 bases. The CDR3 DNA reads TGTGCCAGCAGTTATGCCCAGAACACTGAAGCTTTCTTT. It codes for CASSYAQNTEAFF.

This CDR3 reads CASSFWGRGGNQPQHF. The CDR3 DNA follows: TGTGCCAGCAGTTTTTGGGGCAGGGGGGGCAATCAGCCCCAGCATTTT. The V and J genes are TRBV12-3 or TRBV12-4 and TRBJ1-5; TRBD1 matches at 7 bases. This CDR3 contains 16 residues. V shed 3 bases and J 2 bases; nucleotides not matched to a gene: 7.

In this sample, this clonotype turned up many times. This rearrangement joins TRBV5-1 to TRBJ2-7; unclear D gene. Trimming took 0 bases from V and 0 from J, leaving 10 bases between them. The CDR3 consists of 15 residues. From germline, CDR1 is SGHRS and CDR2 YFSETQ. In nucleotides, the CDR3 is TGCGCCAGCAGCTTGGCGGCGTCCAGCTCCTACGAGCAGTACTTC. As protein: CASSLAASSSYEQYF.

This chain joins TRBV20-1 and TRBJ2-7; 7 bases line up with TRBD1. The germline CDR1 and CDR2 sequences are DFQATT and SNEGSKA (reference sequence). This CDR3 region has 15 residues. V gave up 0 bases and J gave up 2 bases; unmatched junction bases: 7. CDR3 loop: CSARDPRGWTYEQYF. DNA for the CDR3: TGCAGTGCTAGAGATCCCAGGGGGTGGACCTACGAGCAGTACTTC.

The sample holds a few counts of this clonotype. This chain joins TRBV20-1 and TRBJ2-1, with 8 bases matching TRBD2. The CDR3 totals 14 residues. Germline V gives CDR1 DFQATT, CDR2 SNEGSKA (reference sequence). Trimming took 3 bases from V and 7 from J; bases not matched to a gene: 8. The CDR3 bases are TGCAGTGCTAGTGAGGCTAGCGGGTATAATGAGCAGTTCTTC. Its protein is CSASEASGYNEQFF.

The sample holds a few counts of this clonotype. The chain carries TRBV12-3 or TRBV12-4 and TRBJ2-5; possible D gene TRBD2, 5 bases. V was clipped by 6 bases and J by 1 base, with 9 bases between them. CDR3 length: 13 amino acids. As DNA, the CDR3 is TGTGCCAGCAGCTACGGACTCCAAGAGACCCAGTACTTC. Translation gives CASSYGLQETQYF.

As regards this clonotype: Compared with germline, one end of the junction differs, possibly owing to a read error. The chain employs TRBV5-1 and TRBJ1-4, with 7 bases aligning to TRBD1. The CDR3 sequence is 16 residues long. Germline CDR1 is SGHRS and CDR2 is YFSETQ. The CDR3 region has the DNA TGCACCAGCAGCTTCACCTCAGGGGGTTACGGTGAAAAACTGTTTTTT. As protein: CTSSFTSGGYGEKLFF.

As DNA, the CDR3 is TGCGCCAGCAGCTGGAAAGAAAGCACAGATACGCAGTATTTT. It is translated as CASSWKESTDTQYF. The chain has TRBV5-1 and TRBJ2-3; D not resolved. The CDR3 spans 14 residues. Germline CDR1 is SGHRS and CDR2 is YFSETQ. V lost 3 bases, J lost 0 bases, and 8 bases lay in between.

The chain employs TRBV6-2 or TRBV6-3 and TRBJ2-5; the match to TRBD1 covers 9 bases. Trimming cost V 6 bases and J 5 bases; bases outside gene matches: 10. Per the germline V gene, CDR1 is MNHEY and CDR2 is SVGEGT. This CDR3 is built from 15 residues. The CDR3 reads CASSPGQGLEETQYF. The DNA of the CDR3 is TGTGCCAGCAGCCCTGGACAGGGGTTAGAGGAGACCCAGTACTTC.

The chain is built from TRBV12-3 or TRBV12-4 and TRBJ2-5; D might be TRBD2 (6 bases). Trimming left V 1 base short and J 3 bases short, with 12 bases between. This CDR3 spans 15 amino acids. In DNA, the CDR3 is TGTGCCAGCAGTTTAGAGGGCGGGGCCGAAGAGACCCAGTACTTC. Amino acids: CASSLEGGAEETQYF.

In this sample, this clonotype turned up a few times. The chain is built from TRBV7-9 and TRBJ1-1; 7 bases align to TRBD1. This CDR3 is built from 13 residues. Losses at the gene ends were 5 bases for V and 4 bases for J; bases not matched to a gene: 4. Germline lookup yields CDR1 SEHNR and CDR2 FQNEAQ (reference sequence). CDR3: CASSNAGGTEAFF. DNA for the CDR3: TGTGCCAGCAGCAATGCAGGGGGCACTGAAGCTTTCTTT.

This clonotype turned up a few times. V and J are TRBV5-1 and TRBJ2-7; the D is unclear. The CDR3 loop spans 12 amino acids. Trimming took 2 bases from V and 3 from J, leaving 6 bases between them. Germline V CDR1 and CDR2: SGHRS, YFSETQ. As DNA, the CDR3 is TGCGCCAGCAGCTTCATGGGCTACGAGCAGTACTTC. Protein sequence: CASSFMGYEQYF.

This clonotype has more than one count but fewer than ten. This chain connects TRBV12-3 or TRBV12-4 to TRBJ1-2; D perhaps matches TRBD1 (5 bases). The CDR3 consists of 14 residues. The V and J ends lost 3 bases and 8 bases respectively, with 16 bases between them. The CDR3 nucleotides are TGTGCCAGCAGTTTTGGCAGGGAAGGTTTGGGCTACACCTTC. Protein product: CASSFGREGLGYTF.

The chain carries TRBV11-2 and TRBJ1-2; D is unclear. Germline values: CDR1 SGHAT, CDR2 FQNNGV. Trimming stripped 0 bases from V and 4 bases from J, with 12 bases between. The CDR3 runs to 15 residues. CDR3 loop: CASSLDPGRSYGYTF. The CDR3 region has the DNA TGTGCCAGCAGCTTAGACCCAGGACGGAGCTATGGCTACACCTTC.

This sequence joins TRBV5-1 and TRBJ1-1, with 8 bases fitting TRBD1. The CDR3 runs to 13 residues. CDR1 SGHRS and CDR2 YFSETQ come from the germline V gene. After removal of 2 bases from V and 6 bases from J, the junction contained 3 bases not matched to a gene. The chain's CDR3 is CASSFLGQAEAFF. The CDR3 nucleotides read TGCGCCAGCAGCTTTTTGGGACAGGCTGAAGCTTTCTTT.

This clonotype has just a few counts. This chain uses TRBV20-1 with TRBJ2-7; 9 bases line up with TRBD2. The CDR3 is 13 amino acids. The ends lost 6 bases at V and 0 bases at J; junction bases unmatched: 3. CDR1 and CDR2 from the germline V gene are DFQATT and SNEGSKA (reference sequence). CDR3: CSAATSGSYEQYF. The DNA for the CDR3 is TGCAGTGCAGCGACTAGCGGCTCCTACGAGCAGTACTTC.

This clonotype was counted between two and nine times. The rearrangement links TRBV9 to TRBJ2-3, with D tentatively TRBD2 (5 bases). Deletions cut 7 bases from V and 0 bases from J, with 12 bases between. Germline-derived CDR1 and CDR2 are SGDLS and YYNGEE. The CDR3 extends over 14 amino acids. The CDR3 bases are TGTGCCAGCGGACGGACTGGAAGCACAGATACGCAGTATTTT. Amino acid sequence: CASGRTGSTDTQYF.

The CDR3 bases are TGTGCCAGCAGTTTATCTAGGGCTAGCGCCGACGAGCAGTACTTC. Translated: CASSLSRASADEQYF. The chain couples TRBV27 to TRBJ2-7; D is perhaps TRBD2 (6 bases). CDR3 length equals 15 residues. Trimming removed 0 bases at V and 5 bases at J, with 14 bases between. In germline, CDR1 is MNHEY, CDR2 SMNVEV (reference sequence).